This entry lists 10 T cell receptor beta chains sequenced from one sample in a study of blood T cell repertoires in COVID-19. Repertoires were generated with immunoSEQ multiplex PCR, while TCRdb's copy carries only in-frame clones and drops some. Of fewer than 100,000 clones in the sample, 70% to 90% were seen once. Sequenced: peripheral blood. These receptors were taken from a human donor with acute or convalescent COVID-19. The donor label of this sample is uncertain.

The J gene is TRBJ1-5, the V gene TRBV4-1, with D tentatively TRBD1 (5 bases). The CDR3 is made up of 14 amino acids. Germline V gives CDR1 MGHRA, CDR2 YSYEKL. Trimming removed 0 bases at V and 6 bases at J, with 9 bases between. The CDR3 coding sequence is TGCGCCAGCAGCCAAGATCGGGGGGGTCAGCCCCAGCATTTT. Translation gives CASSQDRGGQPQHF.

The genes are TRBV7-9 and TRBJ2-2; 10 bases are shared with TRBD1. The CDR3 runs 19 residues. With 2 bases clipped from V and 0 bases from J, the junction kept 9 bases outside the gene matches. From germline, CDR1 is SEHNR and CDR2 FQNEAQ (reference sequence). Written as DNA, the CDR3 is TGTGCCAGCAGCTTATCTTTCTGGGGACAGGGGACGAACACCGGGGAGCTGTTTTTT. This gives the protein CASSLSFWGQGTNTGELFF.

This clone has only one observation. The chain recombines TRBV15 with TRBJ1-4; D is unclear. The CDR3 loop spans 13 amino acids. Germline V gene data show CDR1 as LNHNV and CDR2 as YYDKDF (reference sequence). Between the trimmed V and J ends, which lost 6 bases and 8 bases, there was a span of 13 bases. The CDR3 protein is CATRGLLQEKLFF. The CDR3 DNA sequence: TGTGCCACCAGGGGCCTCCTCCAGGAAAAACTGTTTTTT.

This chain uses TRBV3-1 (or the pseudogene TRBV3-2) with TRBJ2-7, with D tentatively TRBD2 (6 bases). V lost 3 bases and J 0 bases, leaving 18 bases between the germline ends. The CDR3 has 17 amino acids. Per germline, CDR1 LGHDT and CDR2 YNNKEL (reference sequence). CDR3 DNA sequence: TGTGCCAGCAGCCAGTGGGGAGGCGGGAAAAGCTCCTACGAGCAGTACTTC. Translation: CASSQWGGGKSSYEQYF.

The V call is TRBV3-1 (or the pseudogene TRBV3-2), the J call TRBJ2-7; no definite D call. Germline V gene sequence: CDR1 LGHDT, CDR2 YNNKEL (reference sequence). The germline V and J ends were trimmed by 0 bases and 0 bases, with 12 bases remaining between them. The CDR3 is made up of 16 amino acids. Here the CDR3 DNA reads TGTGCCAGCAGCCAAGATCTCACAGCCAGCTCCTACGAGCAGTACTTC. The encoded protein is CASSQDLTASSYEQYF.

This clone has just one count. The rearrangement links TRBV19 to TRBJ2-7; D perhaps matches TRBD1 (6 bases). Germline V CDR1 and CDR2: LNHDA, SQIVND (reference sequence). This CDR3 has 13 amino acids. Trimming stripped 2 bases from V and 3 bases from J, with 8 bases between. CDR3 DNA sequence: TGTGCCAGTAGTATATCCAGGGGCTACGAGCAGTACTTC. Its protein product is CASSISRGYEQYF.

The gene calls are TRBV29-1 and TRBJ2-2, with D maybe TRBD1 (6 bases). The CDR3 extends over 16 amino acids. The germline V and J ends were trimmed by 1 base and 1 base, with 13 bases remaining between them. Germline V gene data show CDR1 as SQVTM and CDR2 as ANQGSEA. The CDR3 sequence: CSVEVSDSGNTGELFF. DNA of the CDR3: TGCAGCGTTGAAGTGTCGGACAGTGGGAACACCGGGGAGCTGTTTTTT.

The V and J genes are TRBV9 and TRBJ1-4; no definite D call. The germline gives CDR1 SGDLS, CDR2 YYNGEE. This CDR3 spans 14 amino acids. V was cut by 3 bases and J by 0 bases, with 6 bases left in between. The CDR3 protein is CASSGQPTNEKLFF. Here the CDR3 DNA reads TGTGCCAGCAGCGGACAACCAACTAATGAAAAACTGTTTTTT.

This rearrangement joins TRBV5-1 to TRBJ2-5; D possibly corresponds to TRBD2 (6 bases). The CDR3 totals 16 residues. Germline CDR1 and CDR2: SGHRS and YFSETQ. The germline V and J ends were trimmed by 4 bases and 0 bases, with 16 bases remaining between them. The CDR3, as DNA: TGCGCCAGCAGCGCCGGGGGTGGAGGGTACCAAGAGACCCAGTACTTC. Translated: CASSAGGGGYQETQYF.

CDR3 sequence: CASSAGQGAEAFF. CDR3 coding DNA: TGTGCCAGCAGCGCGGGACAGGGGGCCGAAGCTTTCTTT. This sequence joins TRBV7-9 and TRBJ1-1; 12 bases are shared with TRBD1. The junction had 3 bases not matched to a gene; V was cut back by 5 bases and J by 8 bases. This CDR3 is 13 amino acids long. Germline loops: CDR1 SEHNR, CDR2 FQNEAQ (reference sequence). Filled out from reference TRBV7-9 and TRBJ1-1, the complete variable domain reads DTGVSQNPRHKITKRGQNVTFRCDPISEHNRLYWYRQTLGQGPEFLTYFQNEAQLEKSRLLSDRFSAERPKGSFSTLEIQRTEQGDSAMYLCASSAGQGAEAFFGQGTRLTVV.